The following is a TCR beta chain sequence with its context. Its antigen is currently unknown. Indicated treatment: randomized to nivolumab then ipilimumab (arm A) or the reverse (arm B). This table comes from immunoSEQ multiplex PCR, and its TCRdb copy is limited to in-frame clones, with some not included. The sample lists tens of thousands of clones; approximately 30% were seen once. Germline assignment: CDR1 SQVTM and CDR2 ANQGSEA. The CDR3 spans 12 residues. Trimming left V 4 bases short and J 7 bases short, with 13 bases between. This entry comes from a study of sequential checkpoint blockade in melanoma. Turning to the study itself: Randomization was 1:1 between first-line nivolumab→ipilimumab and ipilimumab→nivolumab.

Findings and caveats of the study: T-cell fraction and clonality followed PD-L1 and CD8+ counts, not mutational load.

This chain uses TRBV29-1 with TRBJ1-2; unclear D gene. The specimen was tumor tissue (inferred from file names), collected from a patient given nivolumab and ipilimumab in sequence. This clonotype was sampled from a human donor with melanoma. The CDR3 coding sequence is TGCAGCGTTGGGACCGCTGGCGGTGGCTACACCTTC. Translated, it gives CSVGTAGGGYTF.